This entry lists 24 T cell receptor beta chains sequenced from one sample in a study of CD8+CD57+ T cells in acquired aplastic anemia. TCR beta VDJ and CDR3 profiling used genomic DNA as template. TCRdb fed the reads into MiXCR, producing one record per CDR3 protein. Among 400,000 to 450,000 distinct CDR3 sequences listed, about two thirds were seen once. Material for sequencing was sorted CD4+, CD8+, or CD8+CD57+ T cells (not recorded which) from PBMCs. These receptors were taken from a human donor in good health, serving as a control.

The chain recombines TRBV11-2 with TRBJ1-1; the D gene is possibly TRBD1 (6 bases). Trimming took off 7 bases at V and 7 bases at J, with 16 bases between the two ends. CDR1 is SGHAT and CDR2 is FQNNGV in the germline V gene. The CDR3 sequence is 13 residues long. For the CDR3, the DNA is TGTGCCAGCATACCCCGGGACATCTATGAAGCTTTCTTT. Translation gives CASIPRDIYEAFF.

The CDR3 DNA is TGTGCCAGCAGCTGGGGACAGGGCGATGAGCAGTTCTTC. Amino acid sequence: CASSWGQGDEQFF. V and J are TRBV11-1 and TRBJ2-1; 9 bases line up with TRBD1. Germline V gene sequence: CDR1 SGHAT, CDR2 FQDESV (reference sequence). The V gene end was trimmed by 4 bases and the J gene end by 8 bases; junction bases not matched to a gene: 3. The CDR3 loop spans 13 amino acids.

In regard to this clonotype: This may arise from a read error, as a much more abundant clone is one base away. V gene TRBV6-2 or TRBV6-3 combines with J gene TRBJ2-7; TRBD2 agrees at 7 bases. This CDR3 contains 19 residues. Trimming cost V 2 bases and J 2 bases; bases outside gene matches: 18. Looked up from germline, CDR1 is MNHEY and CDR2 is SVGEGT. CDR3 in DNA: TGTGCCAGCAGTTACCGGAGACCGGGACTACCAAGTAATGCCTACGAGCAGTACTTC. As protein: CASSYRRPGLPSNAYEQYF.

This clonotype has only a few counts. A much larger clone lies a single base off, so this may be a read error. The rearrangement joins TRBV5-1 to TRBJ1-6; D is ambiguous. This CDR3 has 13 amino acids. CDR1 is SGHRS and CDR2 is YFSETQ in the germline V gene. The CDR3: CASSLGNSSPLHF. Here the CDR3 DNA reads TGTGCCAGCAGCTTAGGTAATAGTTCACCCCTCCACTTT.

The chain joins TRBV12-3 or TRBV12-4 to TRBJ1-5, with 10 bases fitting TRBD1. Germline trimming cut 1 base from V and 1 base from J; bases unmatched to any gene: 1. CDR3 length: 16 amino acids. The CDR3 nucleotides read TGTGCCAGCAGTTTAGGGGACAGGGGAAGCAATCAGCCCCAGCATTTT. Encoded protein: CASSLGDRGSNQPQHF.

The chain is built from TRBV7-3 and TRBJ2-5; D is perhaps TRBD1 or TRBD2 (6 bases each). Trimming removed 5 bases at V and 4 bases at J, with 17 bases between. Germline V gives CDR1 SGHTA, CDR2 FQGTGA. The CDR3 extends over 15 amino acids. The CDR3 sequence: CASSPKTGGGETQYF. The CDR3 nucleotides are TGTGCCAGCAGCCCAAAAACAGGAGGGGGAGAGACCCAGTACTTC.

The chain is built from TRBV7-9 and TRBJ2-1; possibly TRBD1 or TRBD2 for D (5 bases each). V lost 3 bases, J lost 4 bases, and 7 bases lay in between. CDR1 SEHNR and CDR2 FQNEAQ come from the germline V gene (reference sequence). CDR3 size: 13 residues. The CDR3 loop reads CASSLGPYNEQFF. The CDR3 DNA is TGTGCCAGCAGCTTGGGACCTTACAATGAGCAGTTCTTC.

Details on this clonotype: The conserved phenylalanine or tryptophan is not found at the CDR3 terminus, so this likely reflects a read error. The rearrangement uses TRBV7-9 and TRBJ2-7; maybe TRBD2 (6 bases). Trimming shortened V by 10 bases and J by 0 bases, and 16 bases separated the two germline ends. The CDR3 is 14 residues long. The V gene's germline CDR1 is SEHNR and CDR2 FQNEAQ (reference sequence). CDR3 nucleotide sequence: TGTGCCACCACGCCGCAGGGACTCTCCTACGAGCAGTACCTC. This translates into CATTPQGLSYEQYL.

V gene TRBV7-3 combines with J gene TRBJ1-1; D may be TRBD1 (5 bases). The CDR3 covers 14 residues. Germline values: CDR1 SGHTA, CDR2 FQGTGA. V gave up 5 bases and J gave up 14 bases, with 24 bases separating them. The DNA for the CDR3 is TGTGCCAGCAGCATAGAGGAGGGGTACGAGCAGTACTTCTTT. Amino acid sequence: CASSIEEGYEQYFF.

The chain combines TRBV24-1 with TRBJ2-7; 7 positions match TRBD1. Matching the DNA end better, TRBJ2-1 makes the J call doubtful. The CDR3 has 13 amino acids. The germline V gene has CDR1 KGHDR and CDR2 SFDVKD. CDR3 sequence (DNA): TGTGCCACCAGGGACAGGCACGACTACGAGCAGTTCTTC. This gives the protein CATRDRHDYEQFF.

The chain links TRBV2 to TRBJ2-2; D possibly corresponds to TRBD1 (5 bases). The J call may be incorrect, as the DNA end agrees better with TRBJ1-1. Germline CDR1 is SNHLY and CDR2 is FYNNEI. CDR3 length: 16 amino acids. CDR3 coding DNA: TGTGCCAGCAGTGGACCCAGCGGCGGGACGAGCGCTGAAGCTTTCTTT. Its translation is CASSGPSGGTSAEAFF.

This clonotype was detected a few times. The rearrangement uses TRBV2 and TRBJ2-2; TRBD2 matches 8 bases. The V gene end was trimmed by 4 bases and the J gene end by 6 bases; junction bases not matched to a gene: 7. Germline V gene sequence: CDR1 SNHLY, CDR2 FYNNEI. The CDR3 covers 15 residues. This CDR3 is CASSVERGFSGELFF. CDR3 bases: TGTGCCAGCAGTGTTGAGCGGGGGTTTTCCGGGGAGCTGTTTTTT.

The genes are TRBV5-8 and TRBJ2-5; no clear D gene. The V gene's germline CDR1 is SGHTS and CDR2 YDEGEE. This CDR3 is 14 amino acids long. Trimming took 5 bases from V and 3 from J, leaving 14 bases between them. CDR3 loop: CASSTYLEEETQYF. The DNA of the CDR3 is TGTGCCAGCAGTACGTATTTAGAGGAAGAGACCCAGTACTTC.

This clonotype was recorded at least ten times. The chain links TRBV5-1 to TRBJ1-6; D is ambiguous. The CDR3 loop spans 15 amino acids. The germline V gene encodes CDR1 SGHRS and CDR2 YFSETQ. V lost 0 bases and J lost 14, with 18 bases in between. CDR3 sequence reads: CASSLALGTSQALHF. For the CDR3, the DNA is TGCGCCAGCAGCTTGGCCCTCGGAACTTCTCAAGCCCTCCACTTT.

The rearrangement links TRBV5-1 to TRBJ2-7; the match to TRBD1 covers 8 bases. This CDR3 is 12 amino acids long. Trimming removed 5 bases from V and 5 bases from J; junction bases left unmatched: 3. Germline values: CDR1 SGHRS, CDR2 YFSETQ. Written as DNA, the CDR3 is TGCGCCAGCAGTGGACAGGGCGACGAGCAGTACTTC. The encoded protein is CASSGQGDEQYF.

The gene calls are TRBV25-1 and TRBJ2-3; D is undetermined. The V end was cut by 7 bases, the J end by 5 bases, with 16 bases between. The CDR3 consists of 14 residues. Germline V gene lookup returns CDR1 MGHDK and CDR2 SYGVNS. The CDR3 here is CASTFLSQRDTQYF. The CDR3 coding sequence is TGTGCCAGCACTTTCCTCTCACAGCGAGATACGCAGTATTTT. The entire variable domain, with the rest obtained from reference TRBV25-1 and TRBJ2-3, is as follows: EADIYQTPRYLVIGTGKKITLECSQTMGHDKMYWYQQDPGMELHLIHYSYGVNSTEKGDLSSESTVSRIRTEHFPLTLESARPSHTSQYLCASTFLSQRDTQYFGPGTRLTVL.

The genes are TRBV20-1 and TRBJ2-7; maybe TRBD2 (7 bases). Trimming pared 6 bases from V and 5 bases from J, leaving 20 bases between. Germline V lookup: CDR1 DFQATT, CDR2 SNEGSKA (reference sequence). The CDR3 totals 14 residues. This CDR3 is CSANYRVSGDEQYF. Written as DNA, the CDR3 is TGCAGTGCAAACTACAGGGTGAGCGGGGACGAGCAGTACTTC.

Concerning this clonotype: This is likely a read error, given that the CDR3 carries no conserved phenylalanine or tryptophan at its end. The limits of the CDR3 on the DNA are not certain, so only TCRdb's listed CDR3 is given. The V and J genes are TRBV7-2 and TRBJ1-2; whether TRBD1, the table's D call, matches the DNA was not checked. Germline CDR1 is SGHTA and CDR2 is FQGNSA. Termini included, the CDR3 measures 13 amino acids. This CDR3 reads CASSLALLTTGAV.

The rearrangement links TRBV9 to TRBJ1-1, with TRBD1 matching over 7 bases. J lost 0 bases, V lost 5 bases, and 4 bases had no gene match. Per germline, CDR1 SGDLS and CDR2 YYNGEE. CDR3 length: 14 residues. Here the CDR3 DNA reads TGTGCCAGCAGAGAGGGGGCGCTGAACACTGAAGCTTTCTTT. It codes for CASREGALNTEAFF.

This chain joins TRBV5-1 and TRBJ2-2; D gene uncertain. This CDR3 spans 16 amino acids. Trimming took off 6 bases at V and 15 bases at J, with 30 bases between the two ends. Germline CDR1 and CDR2: SGHRS and YFSETQ. The CDR3 protein is CASMADSMNTAGFLFF. The CDR3 bases are TGCGCCAGCATGGCAGACTCTATGAACACTGCAGGTTTCTTGTTTTTT.

About this clonotype: The CDR3 does not close with the conserved phenylalanine or tryptophan, likely indicating a read error. The V call is TRBV15, the J call TRBJ2-5, with TRBD1 identical over 7 bases. The last part of the DNA fits TRBJ2-7 better; the J call may be wrong. This CDR3 spans 16 amino acids. Germline V gene data show CDR1 as LNHNV and CDR2 as YYDKDF (reference sequence). The CDR3 protein is CATSRGTGARADEQYC. In DNA, the CDR3 is TGTGCCACCAGCAGAGGTACAGGGGCGCGGGCCGACGAGCAGTACTGC.

As for this clonotype: An end of the junction differs from the germline gene, which may be a read error. The CDR3, as DNA: TGTGCCAGCAGAATCGGCAGGGGCGTTTATGGTTACACCTTC. This gives the protein CASRIGRGVYGYTF. The chain employs TRBV7-3 and TRBJ1-2; maybe TRBD1 (6 bases). This CDR3 has 14 residues. Germline lookup yields CDR1 SGHTA and CDR2 FQGTGA.

This clonotype was seen a handful of times. The CDR3 bases are TGCAGCGTTGGCGGGTTAGAGACCCAGTACTTC. Translating it yields CSVGGLETQYF. The chain links TRBV29-1 to TRBJ2-5, with D possibly TRBD2 on 5 matching bases. V lost 4 bases and J lost 4, with 7 bases in between. Per the germline V gene, CDR1 is SQVTM and CDR2 is ANQGSEA. This CDR3 spans 11 amino acids.

As to this clonotype: At one of its ends the junction is not consistent with the germline gene, which may arise from a read error. The CDR3 coding sequence is TGTGCCGGCAGGATGACTTTTAATTCACCCCTCCACTTT. It encodes CAGRMTFNSPLHF. The rearrangement uses TRBV7-2 and TRBJ1-6, with unresolved D. CDR1 is SGHTA and CDR2 is FQGNSA in the germline V gene. CDR3 length: 13 residues.